This T cell receptor (beta chain) was sequenced for a study of cytomegalovirus exposure and HLA in healthy donors. Study as a whole: Unique TCR beta sequences numbering about 100 million came from about 179 million T cells in an earlier analysis.

As to this clone: The antigen is not known.

Study conclusions and caveats: Analyses of presence/absence relied on an assumption of roughly uniform sequencing depth across donors. One later analysis reportedly identified an Asian-associated ancestry cluster that showed fewer N-insertions than the roughly 720-donor mean.

Donors sampled were nominally healthy, though unrecorded immune exposures were likely. The PCR employed 60 Vbeta primers together with 13 Jbeta primers. Some clones are missing from TCRdb's copy, which holds only in-frame ones; the method was immunoSEQ multiplex PCR. There are about 140,000 clones in the sample; 70% to 85% occur only once, and around 9.7% lies in the top ten. The germline V and J ends were trimmed by 4 bases and 4 bases, with 11 bases remaining between them. Germline CDR1 LGHNA, CDR2 YSLEER. The CDR3 sequence is 15 residues long. The sequencing input was PBMCs. The chain has TRBV4-3 and TRBJ1-6, with D hard to call. The receptor comes from a woman aged 55-70 years in good health and CMV-seropositive. CDR3 loop: CASSPNSGYNSPLHF. CDR3 sequence (DNA): TGCGCCAGCAGCCCGAACTCCGGTTATAATTCACCCCTCCACTTT.